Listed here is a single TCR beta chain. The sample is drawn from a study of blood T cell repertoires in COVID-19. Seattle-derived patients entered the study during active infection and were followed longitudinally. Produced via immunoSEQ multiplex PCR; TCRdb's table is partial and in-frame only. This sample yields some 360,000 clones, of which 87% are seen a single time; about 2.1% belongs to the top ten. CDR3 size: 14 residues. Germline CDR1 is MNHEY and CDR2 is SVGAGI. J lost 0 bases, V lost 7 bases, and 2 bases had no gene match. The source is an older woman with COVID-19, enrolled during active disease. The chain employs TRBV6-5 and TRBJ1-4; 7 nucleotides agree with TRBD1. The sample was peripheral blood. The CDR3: CASNDRATNEKLFF. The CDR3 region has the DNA TGTGCCAGCAACGACAGGGCAACTAATGAAAAACTGTTTTTT.